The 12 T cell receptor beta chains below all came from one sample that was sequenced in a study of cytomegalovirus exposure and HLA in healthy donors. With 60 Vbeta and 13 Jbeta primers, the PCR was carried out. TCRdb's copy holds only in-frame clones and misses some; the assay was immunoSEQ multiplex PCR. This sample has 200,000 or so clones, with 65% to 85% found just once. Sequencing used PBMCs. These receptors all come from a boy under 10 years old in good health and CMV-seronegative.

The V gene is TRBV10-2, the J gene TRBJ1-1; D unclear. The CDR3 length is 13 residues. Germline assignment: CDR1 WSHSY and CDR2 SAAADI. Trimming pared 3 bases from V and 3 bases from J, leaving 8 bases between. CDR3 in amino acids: CASSDRRDTEAFF. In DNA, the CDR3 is TGCGCCAGCAGTGACAGGAGGGACACTGAAGCTTTCTTT.

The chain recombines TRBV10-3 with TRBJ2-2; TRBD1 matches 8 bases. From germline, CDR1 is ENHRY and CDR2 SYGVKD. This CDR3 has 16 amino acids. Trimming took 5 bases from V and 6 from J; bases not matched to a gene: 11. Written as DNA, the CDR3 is TGTGCCATCAGTCCGGTCCCTCCGGACAGGGCCGGGGAGCTGTTTTTT. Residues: CAISPVPPDRAGELFF.

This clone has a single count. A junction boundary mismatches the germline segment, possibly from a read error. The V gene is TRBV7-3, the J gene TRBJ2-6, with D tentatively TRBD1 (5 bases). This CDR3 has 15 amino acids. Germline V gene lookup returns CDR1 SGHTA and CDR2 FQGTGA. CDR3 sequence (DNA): TGTGCCAGCAGCGCCACAAGATCTGGGGCCAACGTCCTGGCTTTC. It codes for CASSATRSGANVLAF.

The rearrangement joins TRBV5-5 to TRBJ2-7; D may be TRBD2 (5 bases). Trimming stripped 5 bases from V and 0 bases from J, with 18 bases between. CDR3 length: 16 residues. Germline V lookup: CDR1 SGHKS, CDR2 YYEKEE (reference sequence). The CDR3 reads CASREERGRTSYEQYF. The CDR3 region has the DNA TGTGCCAGCAGAGAGGAACGGGGTCGGACCTCCTACGAGCAGTACTTC. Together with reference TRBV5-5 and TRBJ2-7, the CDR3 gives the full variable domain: DAGVTQSPTHLIKTRGQQVTLRCSPISGHKSVSWYQQVLGQGPQFIFQYYEKEERGRGNFPDRFSARQFPNYSSELNVNALLLGDSALYLCASREERGRTSYEQYFGPGTRLTVT.

CDR3 residues: CASGRGQGFSPLHF. CDR3 sequence (DNA): TGTGCCAGCGGGAGGGGACAGGGATTCTCACCCCTCCACTTT. The chain carries TRBV2 and TRBJ1-6; TRBD1 aligns across 9 bases. The ends lost 8 bases at V and 10 bases at J; junction bases unmatched: 9. CDR1 is SNHLY, CDR2 FYNNEI, per germline. This CDR3 has 14 residues. The full variable domain, in which reference TRBV2 and TRBJ1-6 provide the parts outside the CDR3, is EPEVTQTPSHQVTQMGQEVILRCVPISNHLYFYWYRQILGQKVEFLVSFYNNEISEKSEIFDDQFSVERPDGSNFTLKIRSTKLEDSAMYFCASGRGQGFSPLHFGNGTRLTVT.

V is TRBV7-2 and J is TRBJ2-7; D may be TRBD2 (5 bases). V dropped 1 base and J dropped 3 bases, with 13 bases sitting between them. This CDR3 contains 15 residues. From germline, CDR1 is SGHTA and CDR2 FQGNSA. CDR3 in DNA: TGTGCCAGCAGCTTAGATCCAGCGGTGGGCTACGAGCAGTACTTC. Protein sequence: CASSLDPAVGYEQYF.

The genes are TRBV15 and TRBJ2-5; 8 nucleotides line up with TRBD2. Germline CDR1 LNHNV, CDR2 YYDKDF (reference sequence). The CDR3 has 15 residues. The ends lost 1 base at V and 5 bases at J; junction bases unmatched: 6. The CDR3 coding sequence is TGTGCCACCAGCAGAGCTGCGGGAGGACCGGAGACCCAGTACTTC. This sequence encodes CATSRAAGGPETQYF.

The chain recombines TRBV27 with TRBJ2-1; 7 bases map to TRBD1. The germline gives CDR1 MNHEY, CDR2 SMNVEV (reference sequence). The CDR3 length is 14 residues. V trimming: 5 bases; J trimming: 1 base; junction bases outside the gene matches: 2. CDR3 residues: CASSPQGSYNEQFF. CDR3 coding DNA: TGTGCCAGCAGTCCACAGGGGTCCTACAATGAGCAGTTCTTC.

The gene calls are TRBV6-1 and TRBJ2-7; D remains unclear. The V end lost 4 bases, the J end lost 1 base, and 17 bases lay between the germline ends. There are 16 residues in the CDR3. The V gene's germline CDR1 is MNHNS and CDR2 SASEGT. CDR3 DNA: TGTGCCAGCAGTGCTAGACCAGTCGTCGTGTCCTACGAGCAGTACTTC. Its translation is CASSARPVVVSYEQYF.

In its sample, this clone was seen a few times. The CDR3 here is CATILEFPGELFF. CDR3 in DNA: TGTGCCACCATACTAGAGTTTCCCGGGGAGCTGTTTTTT. V is TRBV10-3 and J is TRBJ2-2, with a weak D call TRBD2 (5 bases). The CDR3 sequence is 13 residues long. The germline gives CDR1 ENHRY, CDR2 SYGVKD. V lost 10 bases to trimming and J lost 6 bases, with 15 bases between them.

The CDR3 loop is CASSLPRDRALYGYTF. The CDR3 bases are TGTGCCAGCAGCTTGCCCCGGGACAGAGCGCTCTATGGCTACACCTTC. The chain links TRBV5-8 to TRBJ1-2; 7 positions match TRBD1. Germline-derived CDR1 and CDR2 are SGHTS and YDEGEE. The CDR3 is 16 residues long. Trimming removed 1 base from V and 4 bases from J; junction bases left unmatched: 10. Variable domain in full (rest from reference TRBV5-8 and TRBJ1-2): EAGVTQSPTHLIKTRGQQATLRCSPISGHTSVYWYQQALGLGLQFLLWYDEGEERNRGNFPPRFSGRQFPNYSSELNVNALELEDSALYLCASSLPRDRALYGYTFGSGTRLTVV.

The CDR3 spells CASGVSGGQETQYF. The CDR3, as DNA: TGTGCATCCGGGGTTAGCGGGGGCCAAGAGACCCAGTACTTC. This rearrangement joins TRBV5-4 to TRBJ2-5, with 9 bases identical to TRBD2. The germline CDR1 and CDR2 sequences are SGHNT and YYREEE (reference sequence). The CDR3 consists of 14 residues.